The TCR beta chain under discussion was sequenced for a study of T cell repertoires in MIS-A myocarditis. V lost 8 bases, J lost 8 bases, and 15 bases lay in between. The CDR3 totals 12 residues. Germline V gene sequence: CDR1 SNHLY, CDR2 FYNNEI. This clone was seen only a few times. The repertoire was sequenced with immunoSEQ multiplex PCR; TCRdb's copy has only in-frame clones and lacks some. The sample lists about 11,000 clones, 75% to 85% seen once, with over 25% in the top ten. Material: right ventricle heart tissue obtained at autopsy. The chain combines TRBV2 with TRBJ1-2; D might be TRBD1 (5 bases). This TCR was recovered from a man aged 18 to 30 with fulminant myocarditis from multisystem inflammatory syndrome in adults (MIS-A) after COVID-19. CDR3 sequence: CASQRRPGGYTF. CDR3 bases: TGTGCCAGCCAGCGGCGGCCAGGGGGCTACACCTTC.